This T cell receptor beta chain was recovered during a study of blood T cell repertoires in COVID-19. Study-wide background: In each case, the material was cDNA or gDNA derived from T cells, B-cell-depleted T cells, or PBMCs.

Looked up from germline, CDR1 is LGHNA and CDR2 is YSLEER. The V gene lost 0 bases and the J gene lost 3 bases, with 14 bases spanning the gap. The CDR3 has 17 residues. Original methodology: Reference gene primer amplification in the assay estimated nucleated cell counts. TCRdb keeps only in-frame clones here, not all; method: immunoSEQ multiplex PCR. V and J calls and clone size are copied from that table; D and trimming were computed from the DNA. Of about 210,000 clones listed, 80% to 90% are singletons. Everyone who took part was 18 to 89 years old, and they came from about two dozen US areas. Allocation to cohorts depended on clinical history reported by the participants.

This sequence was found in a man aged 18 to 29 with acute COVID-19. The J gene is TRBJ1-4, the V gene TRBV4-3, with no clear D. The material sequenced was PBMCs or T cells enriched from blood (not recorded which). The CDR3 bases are TGCGCCAGCAGCCAAGATAGTGGGCTTTGGGCTAATGAAAAACTGTTTTTT. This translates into CASSQDSGLWANEKLFF.